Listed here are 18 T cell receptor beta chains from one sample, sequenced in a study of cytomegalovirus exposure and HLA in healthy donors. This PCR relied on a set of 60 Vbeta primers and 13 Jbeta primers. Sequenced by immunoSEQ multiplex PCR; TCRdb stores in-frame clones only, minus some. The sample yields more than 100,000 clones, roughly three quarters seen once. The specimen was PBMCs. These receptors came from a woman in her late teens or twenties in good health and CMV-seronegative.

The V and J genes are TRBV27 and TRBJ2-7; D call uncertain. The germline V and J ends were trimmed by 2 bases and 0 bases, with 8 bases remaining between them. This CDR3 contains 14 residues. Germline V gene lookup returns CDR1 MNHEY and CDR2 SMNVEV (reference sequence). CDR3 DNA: TGTGCCAGCAGTTTAGGCCGCCGCTCCTACGAGCAGTACTTC. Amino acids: CASSLGRRSYEQYF.

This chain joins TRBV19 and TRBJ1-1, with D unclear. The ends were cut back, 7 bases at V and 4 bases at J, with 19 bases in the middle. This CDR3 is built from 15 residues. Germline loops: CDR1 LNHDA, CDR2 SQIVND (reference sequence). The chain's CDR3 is CASTMGGLEGTEAFF. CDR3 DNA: TGTGCCAGTACTATGGGAGGGTTGGAGGGCACTGAAGCTTTCTTT.

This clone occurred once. The CDR3 DNA follows: TGTGCCAGCAGCCAAGACCTAGCGGGCCTTCAGTACTTC. Encoded protein: CASSQDLAGLQYF. The rearrangement links TRBV14 to TRBJ2-4, with TRBD2 identical over 8 bases. Germline V gene sequence: CDR1 SGHDN, CDR2 FVKESK. There are 13 residues in the CDR3. Trimming took 0 bases from V and 11 from J; bases not matched to a gene: 3.

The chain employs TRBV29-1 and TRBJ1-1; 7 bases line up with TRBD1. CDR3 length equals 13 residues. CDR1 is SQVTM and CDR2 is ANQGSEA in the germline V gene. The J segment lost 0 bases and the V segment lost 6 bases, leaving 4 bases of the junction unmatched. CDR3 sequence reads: CSVQGTVNTEAFF. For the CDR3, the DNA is TGCAGCGTACAGGGGACAGTGAACACTGAAGCTTTCTTT.

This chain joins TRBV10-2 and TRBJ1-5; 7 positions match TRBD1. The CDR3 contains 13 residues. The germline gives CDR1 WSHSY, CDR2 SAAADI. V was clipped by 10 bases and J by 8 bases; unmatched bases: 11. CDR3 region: CATRGGIEEPQHF. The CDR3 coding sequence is TGCGCCACCCGAGGGGGCATAGAGGAGCCCCAGCATTTT.

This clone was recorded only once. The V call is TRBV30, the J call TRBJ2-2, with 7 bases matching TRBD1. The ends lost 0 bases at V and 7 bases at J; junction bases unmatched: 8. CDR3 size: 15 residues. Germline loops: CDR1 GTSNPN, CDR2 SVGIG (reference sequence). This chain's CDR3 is CAWSVPEGAVGELFF. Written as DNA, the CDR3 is TGTGCCTGGAGTGTACCCGAGGGGGCCGTCGGGGAGCTGTTTTTT.

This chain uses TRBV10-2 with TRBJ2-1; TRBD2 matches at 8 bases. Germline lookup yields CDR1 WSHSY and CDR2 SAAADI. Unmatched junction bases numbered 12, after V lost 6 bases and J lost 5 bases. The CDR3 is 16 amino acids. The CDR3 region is CASRAAPGLGHNEQFF. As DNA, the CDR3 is TGCGCCAGCAGGGCGGCCCCGGGACTAGGCCACAATGAGCAGTTCTTC.

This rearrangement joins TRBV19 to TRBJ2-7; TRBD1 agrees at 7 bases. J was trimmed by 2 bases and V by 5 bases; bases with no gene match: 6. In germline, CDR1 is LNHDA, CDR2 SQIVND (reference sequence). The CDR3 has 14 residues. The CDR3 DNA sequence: TGTGCCAGTAGTCCGCGACAGGGTACCTACGAGCAGTACTTC. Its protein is CASSPRQGTYEQYF.

The CDR3 region has the DNA TGTGCCAGCAGTGGAACAGGGACGGGCAATCAGCCCCAGCATTTT. This codes for CASSGTGTGNQPQHF. This chain joins TRBV6-5 and TRBJ1-5; D perhaps matches TRBD1 (6 bases). Germline V gene data show CDR1 as MNHEY and CDR2 as SVGAGI. Trimming shortened V by 5 bases and J by 2 bases, and 13 bases separated the two germline ends. The CDR3 has 15 residues.

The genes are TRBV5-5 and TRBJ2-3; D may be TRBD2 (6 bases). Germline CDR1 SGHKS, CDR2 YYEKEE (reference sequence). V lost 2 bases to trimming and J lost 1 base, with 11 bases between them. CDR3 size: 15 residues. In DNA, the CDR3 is TGTGCCAGCAGCTTAGGTGCTAGCGGCACAGATACGCAGTATTTT. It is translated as CASSLGASGTDTQYF. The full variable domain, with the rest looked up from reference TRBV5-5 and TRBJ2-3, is DAGVTQSPTHLIKTRGQQVTLRCSPISGHKSVSWYQQVLGQGPQFIFQYYEKEERGRGNFPDRFSARQFPNYSSELNVNALLLGDSALYLCASSLGASGTDTQYFGPGTRLTVL.

CDR3 nucleotides: TGCGCCAGCAACATAGACAAGGCTGGAGATACGCAGTATTTT. It codes for CASNIDKAGDTQYF. The chain combines TRBV5-1 with TRBJ2-3; D ambiguous. The CDR3 totals 14 residues. Germline V CDR1 and CDR2: SGHRS, YFSETQ. V lost 6 bases, J lost 5 bases, and 16 bases lay in between.

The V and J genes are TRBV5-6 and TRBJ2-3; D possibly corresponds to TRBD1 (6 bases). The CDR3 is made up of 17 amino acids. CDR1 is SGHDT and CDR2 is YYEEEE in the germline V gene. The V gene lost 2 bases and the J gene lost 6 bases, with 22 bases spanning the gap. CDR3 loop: CASSFFRTRNRGDTQYF. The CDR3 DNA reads TGTGCCAGCAGCTTCTTCCGGACCCGAAATAGGGGGGATACGCAGTATTTT.

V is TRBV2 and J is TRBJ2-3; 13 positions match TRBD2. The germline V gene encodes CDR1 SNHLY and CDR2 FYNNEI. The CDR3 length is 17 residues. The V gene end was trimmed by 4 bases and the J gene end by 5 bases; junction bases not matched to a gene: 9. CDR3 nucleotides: TGTGCCAGCAGTGGAAGTATACTAGCGGGAGGGGGAGATACGCAGTATTTT. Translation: CASSGSILAGGGDTQYF. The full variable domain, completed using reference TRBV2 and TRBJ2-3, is EPEVTQTPSHQVTQMGQEVILRCVPISNHLYFYWYRQILGQKVEFLVSFYNNEISEKSEIFDDQFSVERPDGSNFTLKIRSTKLEDSAMYFCASSGSILAGGGDTQYFGPGTRLTVL.

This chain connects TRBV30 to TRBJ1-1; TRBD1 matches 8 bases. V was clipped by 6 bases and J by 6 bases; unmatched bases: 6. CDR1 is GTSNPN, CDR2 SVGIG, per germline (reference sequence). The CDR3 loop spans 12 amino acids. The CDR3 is CACDRGVAEAFF. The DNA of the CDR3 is TGTGCCTGCGACAGGGGAGTCGCTGAAGCTTTCTTT. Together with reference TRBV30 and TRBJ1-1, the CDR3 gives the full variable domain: SQTIHQWPATLVQPVGSPLSLECTVEGTSNPNLYWYRQAAGRGLQLLFYSVGIGQISSEVPQNLSASRPQDRQFILSSKKLLLSDSGFYLCACDRGVAEAFFGQGTRLTVV.

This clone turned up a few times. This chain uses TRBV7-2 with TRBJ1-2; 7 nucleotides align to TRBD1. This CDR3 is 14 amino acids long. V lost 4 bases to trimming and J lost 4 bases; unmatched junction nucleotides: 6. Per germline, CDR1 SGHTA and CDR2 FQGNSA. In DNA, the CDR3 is TGTGCCAGCAGCTCCTCGCCAGGGGGCTATGGCTACACCTTC. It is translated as CASSSSPGGYGYTF.

The CDR3 DNA reads as TGTGCCAGCAGCCCACCGAGCCTTGGCATTCAGTACTTC. Encoded protein: CASSPPSLGIQYF. The chain recombines TRBV9 with TRBJ2-4; D remains ambiguous. The length of the CDR3 is 13 residues. Trimming removed 4 bases from V and 9 bases from J, with 14 bases in between. CDR1 and CDR2 (germline): SGDLS, YYNGEE.

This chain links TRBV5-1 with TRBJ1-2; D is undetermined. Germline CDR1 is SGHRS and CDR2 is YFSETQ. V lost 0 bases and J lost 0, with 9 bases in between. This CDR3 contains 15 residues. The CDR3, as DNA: TGCGCCAGCAGCTTGGGCGCGGAATCTAACTATGGCTACACCTTC. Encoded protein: CASSLGAESNYGYTF.

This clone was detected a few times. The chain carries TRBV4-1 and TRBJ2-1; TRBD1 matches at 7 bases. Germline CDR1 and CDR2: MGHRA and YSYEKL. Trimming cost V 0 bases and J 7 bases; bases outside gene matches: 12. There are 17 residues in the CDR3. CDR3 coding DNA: TGCGCCAGCAGCCAAGACTCAACAGGGGTAGATGGGAATGAGCAGTTCTTC. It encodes CASSQDSTGVDGNEQFF.